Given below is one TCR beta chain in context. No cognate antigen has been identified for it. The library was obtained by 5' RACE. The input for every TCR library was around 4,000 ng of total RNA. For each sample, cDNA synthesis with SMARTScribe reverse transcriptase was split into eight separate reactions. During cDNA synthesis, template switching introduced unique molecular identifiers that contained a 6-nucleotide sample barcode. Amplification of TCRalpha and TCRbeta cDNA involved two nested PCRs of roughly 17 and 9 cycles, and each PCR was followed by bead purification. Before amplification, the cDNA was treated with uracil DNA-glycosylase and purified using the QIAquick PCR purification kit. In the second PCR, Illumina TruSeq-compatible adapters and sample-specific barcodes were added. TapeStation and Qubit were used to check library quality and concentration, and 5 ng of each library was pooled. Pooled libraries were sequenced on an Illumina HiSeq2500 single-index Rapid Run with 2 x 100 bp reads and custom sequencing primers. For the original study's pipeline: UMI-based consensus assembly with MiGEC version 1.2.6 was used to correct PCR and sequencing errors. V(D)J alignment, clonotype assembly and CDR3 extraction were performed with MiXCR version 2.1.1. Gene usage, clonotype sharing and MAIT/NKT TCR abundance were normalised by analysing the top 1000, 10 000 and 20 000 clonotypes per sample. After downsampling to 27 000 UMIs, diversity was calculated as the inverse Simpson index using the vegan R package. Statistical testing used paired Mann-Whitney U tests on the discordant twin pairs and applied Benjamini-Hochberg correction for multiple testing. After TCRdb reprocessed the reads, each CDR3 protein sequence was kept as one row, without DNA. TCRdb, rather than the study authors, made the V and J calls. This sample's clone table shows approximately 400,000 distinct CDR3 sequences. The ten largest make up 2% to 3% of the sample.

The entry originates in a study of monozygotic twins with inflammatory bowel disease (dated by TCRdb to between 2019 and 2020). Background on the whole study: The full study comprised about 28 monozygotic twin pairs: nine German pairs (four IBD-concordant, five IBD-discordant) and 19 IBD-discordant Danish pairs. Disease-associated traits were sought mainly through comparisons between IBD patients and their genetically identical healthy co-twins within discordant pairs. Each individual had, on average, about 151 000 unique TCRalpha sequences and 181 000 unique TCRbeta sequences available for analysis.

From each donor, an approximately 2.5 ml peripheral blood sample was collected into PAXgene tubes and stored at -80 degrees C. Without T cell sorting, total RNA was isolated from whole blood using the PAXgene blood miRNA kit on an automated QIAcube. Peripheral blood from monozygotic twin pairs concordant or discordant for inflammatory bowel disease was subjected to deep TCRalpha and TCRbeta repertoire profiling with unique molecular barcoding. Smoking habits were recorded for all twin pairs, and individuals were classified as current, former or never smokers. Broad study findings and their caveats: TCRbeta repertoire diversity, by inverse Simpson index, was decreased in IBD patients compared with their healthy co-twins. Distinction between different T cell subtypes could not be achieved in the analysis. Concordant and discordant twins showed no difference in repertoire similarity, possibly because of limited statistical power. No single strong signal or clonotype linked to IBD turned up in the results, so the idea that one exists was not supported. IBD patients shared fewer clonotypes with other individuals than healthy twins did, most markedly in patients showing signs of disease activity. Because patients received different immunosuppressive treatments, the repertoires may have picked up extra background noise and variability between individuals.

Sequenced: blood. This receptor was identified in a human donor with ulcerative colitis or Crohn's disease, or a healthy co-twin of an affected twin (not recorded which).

The CDR3 protein: CAISGEGSSHGYTF. The chain joins TRBV10-3 to TRBJ1-2. Including the terminal cysteine and phenylalanine, the CDR3 comprises 14 residues. Only the protein is available. The germline V gene yields ENHRY for CDR1 and SYGVKD for CDR2.